These 27 T cell receptor beta chains were all obtained from the same sample, sequenced in a study of T cell changes during pregnancy in multiple sclerosis. The assay was immunoSEQ multiplex PCR, and TCRdb's table has in-frame clones only and misses some. The table includes some 80,000 clones, approximately 93% detected once. Specimen: CD4+ T cells from peripheral blood mononuclear cells, collected after pregnancy. The receptors were gathered from a female donor with multiple sclerosis, enrolled in a pregnancy study.

This sequence joins TRBV5-8 and TRBJ2-5, with TRBD2 matching over 9 bases. The CDR3 is 16 residues long. Germline assignment: CDR1 SGHTS and CDR2 YDEGEE. The V and J ends lost 3 bases and 4 bases, in that order; junction bases with no gene match: 10. Here the CDR3 DNA reads TGTGCCAGCAGCTCCCTGCGGGAGGGCCGTGGAGAGACCCAGTACTTC. This gives the protein CASSSLREGRGETQYF.

This clone was detected only once. CDR3 DNA: TGTGCCAGCAGCCAAGCGGGGACGAAAAATTACAATGAGCAGTTCTTC. It yields the protein CASSQAGTKNYNEQFF. The chain uses TRBV28 and TRBJ2-1; 7 bases are shared with TRBD2. The CDR3 covers 16 residues. Germline CDR1 MDHEN, CDR2 SYDVKM. Germline trimming cut 6 bases from V and 4 bases from J; bases unmatched to any gene: 12.

The chain joins TRBV15 to TRBJ1-4; maybe TRBD1 (5 bases). CDR1 and CDR2 (germline): LNHNV, YYDKDF (reference sequence). The ends were cut back, 0 bases at V and 3 bases at J, with 11 bases in the middle. This CDR3 region has 16 residues. CDR3 amino acids: CATSRDSRGSNEKLFF. For the CDR3, the DNA is TGTGCCACCAGCAGAGATTCTAGGGGTTCTAATGAAAAACTGTTTTTT.

This clone occurred a few times. The chain carries TRBV6-5 and TRBJ1-1; a possible D gene is TRBD1 (5 bases). The CDR3 has 14 amino acids. Germline V gene lookup returns CDR1 MNHEY and CDR2 SVGAGI. V was clipped by 7 bases and J by 1 base, with 13 bases between them. Written as DNA, the CDR3 is TGTGCCAGCACACAAGGGGCGAGGAACACTGAAGCTTTCTTT. Translation gives CASTQGARNTEAFF.

The V call is TRBV28, the J call TRBJ2-5; the D is unclear. V gave up 2 bases and J gave up 5 bases, with 6 bases separating them. Germline CDR1 reads MDHEN; CDR2 reads SYDVKM. The CDR3 has 12 amino acids. The CDR3 DNA reads as TGTGCCAGCAGTTTAAGAGATGAGACCCAGTACTTC. This sequence encodes CASSLRDETQYF.

This clone was recorded only once. This chain joins TRBV7-9 and TRBJ2-2; tentative D call: TRBD1 (5 bases). Trimming took off 1 base at V and 7 bases at J, with 10 bases between the two ends. This CDR3 is 14 amino acids long. CDR1 and CDR2 from the germline V gene are SEHNR and FQNEAQ (reference sequence). CDR3 loop: CASSLGGSDGELFF. CDR3 DNA sequence: TGTGCCAGCAGCTTAGGGGGCTCTGACGGGGAGCTGTTTTTT.

The genes are TRBV7-8 and TRBJ1-5; D ambiguous. With 3 bases removed from V and 6 bases from J, the gap between germline ends came to 18 bases. In germline, CDR1 is SGHVS, CDR2 FQNEAQ. This CDR3 has 16 amino acids. CDR3 DNA sequence: TGTGCCAGCAGCTTGAAACGAGGGCAGCTCACTCAGCCCCAGCATTTT. Translated: CASSLKRGQLTQPQHF.

CDR3 in amino acids: CASSEGLAGISEQFF. The CDR3 coding sequence is TGCGCCAGCAGCGAGGGACTAGCGGGAATAAGTGAGCAGTTCTTC. The rearrangement joins TRBV5-1 to TRBJ2-1; 13 bases are shared with TRBD2. From germline, CDR1 is SGHRS and CDR2 YFSETQ. With V trimmed by 4 bases and J by 9 bases, 7 bases remained unmatched. This CDR3 has 15 amino acids. The complete variable domain, with remaining parts taken from reference TRBV5-1 and TRBJ2-1, reads KAGVTQTPRYLIKTRGQQVTLSCSPISGHRSVSWYQQTPGQGLQFLFEYFSETQRNKGNFPGRFSGRQFSNSRSEMNVSTLELGDSALYLCASSEGLAGISEQFFGPGTRLTVL.

This clone was counted a single time. The genes are TRBV5-5 and TRBJ2-2, with 11 nucleotides matching TRBD2. CDR1 and CDR2 from the germline V gene are SGHKS and YYEKEE (reference sequence). The CDR3 runs to 16 residues. J gave up 8 bases and V 4 bases, and 10 bases lay outside the gene matches. The CDR3 DNA reads TGTGCCAGCAGCCTCATCCTAGCGGGAGGCTCTGGGGAGCTGTTTTTT. Translating gives CASSLILAGGSGELFF.

The rearrangement uses TRBV28 and TRBJ2-5; 10 bases match TRBD2. With V trimmed by 3 bases and J by 4 bases, 11 bases remained unmatched. Per the germline V gene, CDR1 is MDHEN and CDR2 is SYDVKM. This CDR3 is 17 amino acids long. CDR3 sequence reads: CASSFSLGLAGAETQYF. In nucleotides, the CDR3 is TGTGCCAGCAGTTTTTCATTGGGTCTAGCGGGAGCAGAGACCCAGTACTTC.

The chain has TRBV28 and TRBJ1-2; possible D gene TRBD1, 6 bases. With 6 bases removed from V and 4 bases from J, the gap between germline ends came to 18 bases. CDR1 MDHEN and CDR2 SYDVKM come from the germline V gene. The CDR3 is 15 amino acids. The CDR3 sequence: CASRTLGQTFYGYTF. In DNA, the CDR3 is TGTGCCAGCAGGACCCTCGGACAGACATTCTATGGCTACACCTTC.

This chain uses TRBV18 with TRBJ2-3, with D perhaps matching TRBD1 (6 bases). This CDR3 has 16 residues. CDR1 and CDR2 from the germline V gene are KGHSH and LQKENI. Trimming shortened V by 3 bases and J by 2 bases, and 15 bases separated the two germline ends. The CDR3 DNA reads as TGTGCCAGCTCACCGATCCCGGGACATAACACAGATACGCAGTATTTT. This translates into CASSPIPGHNTDTQYF.

The chain is built from TRBV5-4 and TRBJ2-3, with D uncertain. Trimming cost V 4 bases and J 0 bases, with 12 bases left between them. The CDR3 spans 15 residues. The germline V gene encodes CDR1 SGHNT and CDR2 YYREEE (reference sequence). DNA of the CDR3: TGTGCCAGCAGCCAACGGAGACCTAGCACAGATACGCAGTATTTT. This gives the protein CASSQRRPSTDTQYF.

This chain uses TRBV19 with TRBJ2-7, with 13 bases matching TRBD2. Losses at the gene ends were 2 bases for V and 3 bases for J; bases not matched to a gene: 4. This CDR3 region has 16 residues. CDR1 is LNHDA and CDR2 is SQIVND in the germline V gene (reference sequence). The CDR3 DNA is TGTGCCAGTAGTATATCGGGACTAGCGGGGAACTACGAGCAGTACTTC. The encoded protein is CASSISGLAGNYEQYF.

This clone was picked up one time. The V call is TRBV7-9, the J call TRBJ1-5, with TRBD1 matching over 7 bases. The CDR3 is made up of 15 amino acids. V lost 4 bases, J lost 4 bases, and 7 bases stayed unmatched. Looked up from germline, CDR1 is SEHNR and CDR2 is FQNEAQ (reference sequence). The CDR3 loop reads CASSSATGINQPQHF. CDR3 coding DNA: TGTGCCAGCAGCTCTGCGACAGGGATAAATCAGCCCCAGCATTTT.

The chain joins TRBV9 to TRBJ2-2, with 12 bases matching TRBD1. V was pared by 0 bases and J by 6 bases, with 6 bases of the junction left unmatched. The CDR3 consists of 17 residues. Germline CDR1 SGDLS, CDR2 YYNGEE. The CDR3: CASSVVPGQGAAGELFF. As DNA, the CDR3 is TGTGCCAGCAGCGTAGTCCCGGGACAGGGGGCTGCCGGGGAGCTGTTTTTT.

Written as DNA, the CDR3 is TGTGCCTGGAGTGGGGATCCGGACTTCAATGAGCAGTTCTTC. Translated: CAWSGDPDFNEQFF. The rearrangement links TRBV30 to TRBJ2-1; TRBD2 is a possible D gene (5 bases). V lost 1 base, J lost 6 bases, and 13 bases lay in between. Germline V CDR1 and CDR2: GTSNPN, SVGIG (reference sequence). The CDR3 has 14 residues. The variable domain in full, with the rest retrieved from reference TRBV30 and TRBJ2-1, is SQTIHQWPATLVQPVGSPLSLECTVEGTSNPNLYWYRQAAGRGLQLLFYSVGIGQISSEVPQNLSASRPQDRQFILSSKKLLLSDSGFYLCAWSGDPDFNEQFFGPGTRLTVL.

CDR3 loop: CASSSGRRTDTQYF. CDR3 in DNA: TGTGCCAGCAGTAGCGGGAGGCGGACAGATACGCAGTATTTT. V usage is TRBV2 and J usage is TRBJ2-3, with 9 nucleotides matching TRBD2. The CDR3 has 14 amino acids. CDR1 and CDR2 (germline): SNHLY, FYNNEI. Trimming took 5 bases from V and 3 from J; bases not matched to a gene: 3.

DNA for the CDR3: TGTGCCACCAGCAGTTGGACTAGCGGGAGGGCCGGCTCCTACAATGAGCAGTTCTTC. Translated: CATSSWTSGRAGSYNEQFF. The chain links TRBV15 to TRBJ2-1; 15 bases line up with TRBD2. The CDR3 sequence is 19 residues long. The V gene end was trimmed by 3 bases and the J gene end by 0 bases; junction bases not matched to a gene: 6. Germline V gene sequence: CDR1 LNHNV, CDR2 YYDKDF (reference sequence).

This chain links TRBV5-1 with TRBJ2-5, with 10 positions matching TRBD2. With the DNA end fitting TRBJ2-7 better, the J assignment may be wrong. Germline V gene sequence: CDR1 SGHRS, CDR2 YFSETQ. The CDR3 runs to 17 residues. CDR3 sequence: CASSLGLAGEFRYEQYF. The CDR3 nucleotides are TGCGCCAGCAGCTTGGGGCTAGCGGGAGAATTTAGGTACGAGCAGTACTTC.

The chain is built from TRBV4-2 and TRBJ1-6, with 11 bases aligning to TRBD1. The V segment lost 10 bases and the J segment 8 bases; nucleotides outside the gene matches: 7. The germline CDR1 and CDR2 sequences are LGHNA and YNFKEQ. This CDR3 has 14 amino acids. The CDR3 DNA follows: TGTGCCACCGGGGGGACAGGGGGGGATTCACCCCTCCACTTT. Its protein product is CATGGTGGDSPLHF.

V is TRBV6-1 and J is TRBJ2-7; 10 positions agree with TRBD1. Trimming took 7 bases from V and 3 from J; bases not matched to a gene: 6. The CDR3 runs 14 residues. Germline V CDR1 and CDR2: MNHNS, SASEGT. CDR3 sequence reads: CASIWDRGNYEQYF. CDR3 DNA sequence: TGTGCCAGCATTTGGGACAGGGGTAACTACGAGCAGTACTTC.

The rearrangement uses TRBV11-2 and TRBJ2-3; D unclear. V was clipped by 1 base and J by 2 bases, with 4 bases between them. This CDR3 comprises 13 residues. Germline V gene data show CDR1 as SGHAT and CDR2 as FQNNGV. The CDR3 DNA reads TGTGCCAGCAGCTTAGGGGCCACAGATACGCAGTATTTT. Translation gives CASSLGATDTQYF.

This rearrangement joins TRBV4-1 to TRBJ2-1; 11 positions agree with TRBD2. V lost 5 bases to trimming and J lost 3 bases; unmatched junction nucleotides: 6. Germline V CDR1 and CDR2: MGHRA, YSYEKL. CDR3 length: 16 amino acids. CDR3 in amino acids: CASSLRTSGHYNEQFF. CDR3 DNA: TGCGCCAGCAGCTTACGGACTAGCGGGCACTACAATGAGCAGTTCTTC.

The V gene is TRBV6-1, the J gene TRBJ2-7; maybe TRBD1 (6 bases). Germline loops: CDR1 MNHNS, CDR2 SASEGT. CDR3 size: 15 residues. V lost 6 bases and J lost 7, with 22 bases in between. CDR3 sequence reads: CASRDNRVPLGEQYF. In DNA, the CDR3 is TGTGCCAGCAGGGATAACAGGGTCCCCCTAGGTGAGCAGTACTTC.

V and J are TRBV27 and TRBJ2-1; 10 bases are a match to TRBD2. V trimming: 0 bases; J trimming: 7 bases; junction bases outside the gene matches: 18. The CDR3 has 20 residues. CDR1 and CDR2 from the germline V gene are MNHEY and SMNVEV (reference sequence). For the CDR3, the DNA is TGTGCCAGCAGTTTATCTTTGCCTAGCGGGAGTTCGCATATAGAGAATGAGCAGTTCTTC. Residues: CASSLSLPSGSSHIENEQFF.

The chain has TRBV9 and TRBJ1-4; 10 bases are a match to TRBD1. Germline-derived CDR1 and CDR2 are SGDLS and YYNGEE. J lost 0 bases, V lost 8 bases, and 16 bases had no gene match. The length of the CDR3 is 19 residues. The CDR3 nucleotides are TGTGCCAGTGCACCGGAGGACAGGGGGTTATGGGCAACTAATGAAAAACTGTTTTTT. Its translation: CASAPEDRGLWATNEKLFF.